Each of the 3 T cell receptor beta chains below was sequenced from the same sample in a study of blood T cells in healthy people across ages. For the second PCR, which ran for 7 to 11 cycles, a sample-barcoded 5' primer and a J-beta primer mix were used. One entry per CDR3 protein, called by TCRdb with MiXCR from the 5' RACE reads. This sample has about 1 million distinct CDR3 sequences, with 35% to 50% found just once. The sequenced sample was blood. Receptors originate from a woman aged 55-69 years in good health.

The J gene is TRBJ2-1, the V gene TRBV29-1; 7 bases match TRBD2. With the DNA end fitting TRBJ2-7 better, the J assignment may be wrong. The CDR3 extends over 15 amino acids. Germline V lookup: CDR1 SQVTM, CDR2 ANQGSEA. DNA for the CDR3: TGCAGCGTTGCGCTGACTAGCTGGGGTGTTAATGAGCAGTACTTC. Protein: CSVALTSWGVNEQYF.

The rearrangement links TRBV12-3 or TRBV12-4 to TRBJ2-1; D is unresolved. This CDR3 has 12 residues. V was cut by 3 bases and J by 10 bases, with 10 bases left in between. The DNA of the CDR3 is TGTGCCAGCAGTTTCCTCTTACGAGAGCAGTTCTTC. This translates into CASSFLLREQFF.

This chain links TRBV13 with TRBJ1-2, with D possibly matching TRBD1 (6 bases). The CDR3 has 14 residues. The germline gives CDR1 PRHDT, CDR2 FYEKMQ (reference sequence). With 1 base removed from V and 4 bases from J, the gap between germline ends came to 10 bases. The CDR3 nucleotides are TGTGCCAGCAGCTTAGCCGGGACAAGCTATGGCTACACCTTC. Encoded protein: CASSLAGTSYGYTF.